Each of the 30 T cell receptor beta chains below was sequenced from the same sample in a study of beta chain features in type 1 diabetes. Reverse transcribing all isolated RNA meant expressed TCRB transcripts were sequenced. Clones were read by immunoSEQ multiplex PCR, and TCRdb kept only the in-frame ones, dropping some. The data show about 620,000 clones, 15% to 18% seen once. The specimen was naive CD4+ T cells from blood. These receptor sequences come from a man aged 18-30 years in good health.

The chain uses TRBV27 and TRBJ2-5, with 7 positions matching TRBD1. This CDR3 is built from 16 residues. V was clipped by 5 bases and J by 2 bases; unmatched bases: 11. The germline V gene encodes CDR1 MNHEY and CDR2 SMNVEV (reference sequence). The CDR3 DNA is TGTGCCAGCAGTCGAAGACAGGGACCGATACAAGAGACCCAGTACTTC. Amino acids: CASSRRQGPIQETQYF.

This chain connects TRBV5-1 to TRBJ2-7, with D unresolved. The ends were cut back, 2 bases at V and 3 bases at J, with 12 bases in the middle. Per germline, CDR1 SGHRS and CDR2 YFSETQ. This CDR3 is built from 14 residues. The CDR3 protein is CASSFAPLGYEQYF. CDR3 bases: TGCGCCAGCAGCTTCGCTCCATTGGGCTACGAGCAGTACTTC.

The V call is TRBV10-3, the J call TRBJ1-1; D remains unclear. The germline V and J ends were trimmed by 7 bases and 2 bases, with 11 bases remaining between them. The CDR3 totals 13 residues. Germline values: CDR1 ENHRY, CDR2 SYGVKD. CDR3 amino acids: CAIMAGINTEAFF. The CDR3 bases are TGTGCCATCATGGCGGGGATAAACACTGAAGCTTTCTTT.

This clone was counted a few times. This chain joins TRBV5-1 and TRBJ1-2; D gene unclear. Per germline, CDR1 SGHRS and CDR2 YFSETQ. The CDR3 is 10 residues long. Trimming removed 5 bases at V and 7 bases at J, with 6 bases between. The CDR3 loop reads CASRLGGYTF. CDR3 coding DNA: TGCGCCAGCAGGTTAGGTGGCTACACCTTC.

This clone occurred a few times. The chain couples TRBV5-1 to TRBJ2-1, with 11 bases aligning to TRBD2. Unmatched junction bases numbered 5, after V lost 4 bases and J lost 5 bases. This CDR3 has 15 residues. Germline lookup yields CDR1 SGHRS and CDR2 YFSETQ. Here the CDR3 reads CASSVGLAGNNEQFF. The CDR3 DNA is TGCGCCAGCAGCGTCGGACTAGCGGGTAACAATGAGCAGTTCTTC.

In DNA, the CDR3 is TGTGCCAGCAGCTTAATGCGTACGAGTTACAATGAGCAGTTCTTC. Its translation: CASSLMRTSYNEQFF. The chain couples TRBV7-6 to TRBJ2-1; D unclear. The CDR3 runs to 15 residues. The V end lost 2 bases, the J end lost 4 bases, and 12 bases lay between the germline ends. Germline V gives CDR1 SGHVS, CDR2 FNYEAQ.

This clone was counted only a few times. The CDR3 nucleotides are TGTGCCATCAGTGGGGTCAGGACGACCCAGTACTTC. Its protein is CAISGVRTTQYF. The chain employs TRBV10-3 and TRBJ2-5; D gene uncertain. The CDR3 loop spans 12 amino acids. Germline V CDR1 and CDR2: ENHRY, SYGVKD. V lost 4 bases to trimming and J lost 7 bases, with 10 bases between them.

This chain joins TRBV4-3 and TRBJ1-1; 7 nucleotides line up with TRBD1. Germline assignment: CDR1 LGHNA and CDR2 YSLEER. The length of the CDR3 is 16 residues. Losses at the gene ends were 2 bases for V and 1 base for J; bases not matched to a gene: 7. The CDR3 sequence is CASSQKGARTNTEAFF. The DNA for the CDR3 is TGCGCCAGCAGCCAAAAGGGGGCACGGACGAACACTGAAGCTTTCTTT.

V gene TRBV18 combines with J gene TRBJ1-1, with unresolved D. Per germline, CDR1 KGHSH and CDR2 LQKENI. V was trimmed by 6 bases and J by 1 base, leaving 9 bases between them. This CDR3 is 13 amino acids long. The CDR3 bases are TGTGCCAGCTCGCTCATCCAGAACACTGAAGCTTTCTTT. Encoded protein: CASSLIQNTEAFF. Variable domain in full (rest from reference TRBV18 and TRBJ1-1): NAGVMQNPRHLVRRRGQEARLRCSPMKGHSHVYWYRQLPEEGLKFMVYLQKENIIDESGMPKERFSAEFPKEGPSILRIQQVVRGDSAAYFCASSLIQNTEAFFGQGTRLTVV.

This clone has just a few counts. The chain has TRBV6-1 and TRBJ1-5; 8 bases fit TRBD1. Germline CDR1 is MNHNS and CDR2 is SASEGT. This CDR3 region has 14 residues. J lost 7 bases, V lost 5 bases, and 7 bases had no gene match. The CDR3 DNA reads as TGTGCCAGCAGTCTTCGGACAGGGCTACAGCCCCAGCATTTT. Protein: CASSLRTGLQPQHF.

The gene calls are TRBV29-1 and TRBJ2-2; tentative D call: TRBD1 (5 bases). V was cut by 7 bases and J by 7 bases, with 16 bases left in between. The CDR3 has 13 amino acids. CDR1 and CDR2 from the germline V gene are SQVTM and ANQGSEA. The CDR3 bases are TGCAGCGCGATAAGGGGCGGCGGCGGGGAGCTGTTTTTT. Amino acids: CSAIRGGGGELFF.

This clone was seen more than once but under ten times. The chain joins TRBV10-3 to TRBJ1-5; TRBD1 matches 7 bases. CDR1 and CDR2 from the germline V gene are ENHRY and SYGVKD. This CDR3 contains 16 residues. The ends lost 6 bases at V and 0 bases at J; junction bases unmatched: 8. The chain's CDR3 is CAISRDRLISNQPQHF. The CDR3 DNA follows: TGTGCCATCAGCAGGGACAGACTGATTAGCAATCAGCCCCAGCATTTT.

This sequence joins TRBV9 and TRBJ2-3; the D gene could be TRBD1 or TRBD2 (5 bases each). CDR3 length: 15 residues. Trimming cost V 5 bases and J 2 bases, with 15 bases left between them. Germline V gives CDR1 SGDLS, CDR2 YYNGEE. CDR3 nucleotides: TGTGCCAGCAGTCTCCGGGACGATTTCACAGATACGCAGTATTTT. Encoded protein: CASSLRDDFTDTQYF. Drawing the rest from reference TRBV9 and TRBJ2-3, the complete variable domain is DSGVTQTPKHLITATGQRVTLRCSPRSGDLSVYWYQQSLDQGLQFLIQYYNGEERAKGNILERFSAQQFPDLHSELNLSSLELGDSALYFCASSLRDDFTDTQYFGPGTRLTVL.

This clone was counted a few times. The chain joins TRBV2 to TRBJ1-2; TRBD1 is a possible D gene (5 bases). Trimming pared 7 bases from V and 5 bases from J, leaving 8 bases between. Germline V gene sequence: CDR1 SNHLY, CDR2 FYNNEI. The CDR3 runs 11 residues. The CDR3 is CASKGLYGYTF. The CDR3 DNA is TGTGCCAGCAAGGGGTTGTATGGCTACACCTTC.

V and J are TRBV4-3 and TRBJ2-1; unclear D gene. Germline CDR1 and CDR2: LGHNA and YSLEER. Trimming stripped 0 bases from V and 0 bases from J, with 6 bases between. The CDR3 has 15 residues. The DNA for the CDR3 is TGCGCCAGCAGCCAAGAGGGGATCTCCTACAATGAGCAGTTCTTC. It translates to CASSQEGISYNEQFF.

This clone was detected a few times. The chain is built from TRBV7-2 and TRBJ2-5; TRBD2 aligns across 16 bases. The end of the DNA is better explained by TRBJ2-7, so the J call may be wrong. This CDR3 contains 15 residues. Germline CDR1 is SGHTA and CDR2 is FQGNSA. The CDR3 region is CASSKGLAGGNEQYF. In DNA form, the CDR3 reads TGTGCCAGCAGCAAGGGACTAGCGGGAGGGAACGAGCAGTACTTC.

The chain combines TRBV7-2 with TRBJ2-7; no definite D call. Between the trimmed V and J ends, which lost 5 bases and 8 bases, there was a span of 16 bases. Germline CDR1 reads SGHTA; CDR2 reads FQGNSA. The length of the CDR3 is 13 residues. CDR3 DNA: TGTGCCAGCAGCCAAGATTTTTCATCTCAGCAGTACTTC. This translates into CASSQDFSSQQYF.

This chain links TRBV7-2 with TRBJ2-7; D call uncertain. The V gene's germline CDR1 is SGHTA and CDR2 FQGNSA. V lost 5 bases, J lost 2 bases, and 13 bases lay in between. CDR3 length: 14 residues. CDR3 region: CASSPSPSTYEQYF. The DNA for the CDR3 is TGTGCCAGCAGCCCCTCCCCGTCTACCTACGAGCAGTACTTC. The full variable domain, with the rest looked up from reference TRBV7-2 and TRBJ2-7, is GAGVSQSPSNKVTEKGKDVELRCDPISGHTALYWYRQSLGQGLEFLIYFQGNSAPDKSGLPSDRFSAERTGGSVSTLTIQRTQQEDSAVYLCASSPSPSTYEQYFGPGTRLTVT.

The chain combines TRBV7-9 with TRBJ1-1, with 7 bases matching TRBD1. CDR3 size: 16 residues. CDR1 and CDR2 (germline): SEHNR, FQNEAQ (reference sequence). V shed 3 bases, J shed 4 bases, and the junction held 11 bases outside the gene matches. DNA for the CDR3: TGTGCCAGCAGCTTTCTAACTACGACAGGGTCCACTGAAGCTTTCTTT. It is translated as CASSFLTTTGSTEAFF.

The chain joins TRBV18 to TRBJ2-7; 12 bases agree with TRBD1. With V trimmed by 4 bases and J by 2 bases, 3 bases remained unmatched. The CDR3 has 15 residues. CDR1 and CDR2 (germline): KGHSH, LQKENI. The CDR3 coding sequence is TGTGCCAGCTCACGGGACAGGGGGCGCACCTACGAGCAGTACTTC. As protein: CASSRDRGRTYEQYF.

This rearrangement joins TRBV18 to TRBJ2-7, with 7 nucleotides matching TRBD2. There are 13 residues in the CDR3. Trimming took 3 bases from V and 6 from J; bases not matched to a gene: 5. The germline V gene has CDR1 KGHSH and CDR2 LQKENI. The CDR3 sequence is CASSPLTSAEQYF. The DNA of the CDR3 is TGTGCCAGCTCACCCCTCACTAGCGCCGAGCAGTACTTC.

V and J are TRBV10-3 and TRBJ1-5, with 7 bases matching TRBD1. V was clipped by 6 bases and J by 7 bases; unmatched bases: 6. Germline CDR1 and CDR2: ENHRY and SYGVKD. The CDR3 runs 13 residues. As DNA, the CDR3 is TGTGCCATCAGGGGGACAGCCCAGCAGCCCCAGCATTTT. It translates to CAIRGTAQQPQHF.

The chain combines TRBV7-2 with TRBJ1-2, with D maybe TRBD1 (5 bases). The CDR3 length is 12 residues. Trimming pared 5 bases from V and 8 bases from J, leaving 12 bases between. Germline CDR1 and CDR2: SGHTA and FQGNSA. The CDR3: CASSLQRGGYTF. The CDR3 DNA is TGTGCCAGCAGCCTTCAAAGGGGCGGCTACACCTTC.

This clone was seen a handful of times. This rearrangement joins TRBV15 to TRBJ2-3, with TRBD2 matching 14 bases. The CDR3 has 18 residues. The V segment lost 1 base and the J segment 5 bases; nucleotides outside the gene matches: 8. CDR1 LNHNV and CDR2 YYDKDF come from the germline V gene (reference sequence). The CDR3 sequence: CATSRARLAGGPLDTQYF. The CDR3 DNA reads as TGTGCCACCAGCAGAGCCCGACTAGCGGGGGGGCCATTAGATACGCAGTATTTT. The variable domain in full, with the rest retrieved from reference TRBV15 and TRBJ2-3, is DAMVIQNPRYQVTQFGKPVTLSCSQTLNHNVMYWYQQKSSQAPKLLFHYYDKDFNNEADTPDNFQSRRPNTSFCFLDIRSPGLGDTAMYLCATSRARLAGGPLDTQYFGPGTRLTVL.

The chain joins TRBV19 to TRBJ2-5; 8 positions agree with TRBD2. CDR1 is LNHDA, CDR2 SQIVND, per germline (reference sequence). V gave up 3 bases and J gave up 5 bases; unmatched junction bases: 8. The CDR3 contains 15 residues. The CDR3 reads CASSIGAGGSETQYF. The CDR3 nucleotides read TGTGCCAGTAGTATCGGGGCGGGAGGTTCTGAGACCCAGTACTTC.

Turning to this clone: In the same sample, other DNA sequences code for this CDR3. The V and J genes are TRBV5-4 and TRBJ2-7; 10 nucleotides line up with TRBD1. Trimming at V came to 3 bases and at J to 3 bases, leaving 3 bases not matched to a gene. This CDR3 contains 14 residues. Germline CDR1 is SGHNT and CDR2 is YYREEE (reference sequence). CDR3 region: CASSSRDRGYEQYF. For the CDR3, the DNA is TGTGCCAGCAGCTCCCGGGACAGGGGCTACGAGCAGTACTTC.

This clone showed up just a few times. The chain employs TRBV18 and TRBJ2-5, with D possibly being TRBD2 (6 bases). Between the trimmed V and J ends, which lost 0 bases and 5 bases, there was a span of 10 bases. The CDR3 spans 14 residues. Looked up from germline, CDR1 is KGHSH and CDR2 is LQKENI. The CDR3 bases are TGTGCCAGCTCACCACCGTCCGGGAGCGAGACCCAGTACTTC. Amino acid sequence: CASSPPSGSETQYF.

This clone was counted between two and nine times. The gene calls are TRBV9 and TRBJ1-1, with D unresolved. V lost 2 bases and J 1 base, leaving 12 bases between the germline ends. The CDR3 spans 15 residues. Per germline, CDR1 SGDLS and CDR2 YYNGEE. CDR3 bases: TGTGCCAGCAGCGTCGGAGGGTCGTGGAACACTGAAGCTTTCTTT. It specifies CASSVGGSWNTEAFF.

The chain couples TRBV18 to TRBJ1-1; TRBD1 matches 7 bases. Germline-derived CDR1 and CDR2 are KGHSH and LQKENI. This CDR3 contains 15 residues. V was pared by 1 base and J by 3 bases, with 5 bases of the junction left unmatched. The CDR3 loop is CASSPRQGVDTEAFF. DNA of the CDR3: TGTGCCAGCTCACCACGGCAGGGGGTGGACACTGAAGCTTTCTTT.

The V gene is TRBV6-5, the J gene TRBJ2-7, with 12 bases lining up with TRBD2. The CDR3 runs 16 residues. CDR1 and CDR2 (germline): MNHEY, SVGAGI. Losses at the gene ends were 2 bases for V and 2 bases for J; bases not matched to a gene: 4. CDR3 sequence (DNA): TGTGCCAGCAGTTACCTTGGACTAGCGGGAACCTACGAGCAGTACTTC. This sequence encodes CASSYLGLAGTYEQYF.